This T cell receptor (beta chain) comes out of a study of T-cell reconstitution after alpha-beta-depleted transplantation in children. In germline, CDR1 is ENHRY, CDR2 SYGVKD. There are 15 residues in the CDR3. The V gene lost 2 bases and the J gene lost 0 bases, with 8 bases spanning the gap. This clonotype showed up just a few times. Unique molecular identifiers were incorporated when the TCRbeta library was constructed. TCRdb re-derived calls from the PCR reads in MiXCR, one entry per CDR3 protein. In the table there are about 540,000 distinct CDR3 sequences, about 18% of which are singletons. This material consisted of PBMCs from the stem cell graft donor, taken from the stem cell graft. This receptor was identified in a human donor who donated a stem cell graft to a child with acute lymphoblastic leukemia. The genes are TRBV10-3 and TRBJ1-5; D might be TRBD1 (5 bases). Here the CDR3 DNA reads TGTGCCATCAGTGAGGGGACTACTAGCAATCAGCCCCAGCATTTT. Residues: CAISEGTTSNQPQHF.